This entry lists 22 T cell receptor beta chains sequenced from one sample in a study of blood T cell repertoires in COVID-19. TCRdb's copy holds only in-frame clones and misses some; the assay was immunoSEQ multiplex PCR. The data contain roughly 200,000 clones, approximately 78% of them singletons. The sample consisted of peripheral blood. The source of these receptors is a woman of 80 years or more with COVID-19, enrolled during active disease.

The chain combines TRBV11-2 with TRBJ1-1, with D possibly being TRBD1 (6 bases). The CDR3 runs to 14 residues. Germline CDR1 reads SGHAT; CDR2 reads FQNNGV. Trimming pared 5 bases from V and 10 bases from J, leaving 20 bases between. In nucleotides, the CDR3 is TGTGCCAGCAGCCCATCCTATTTTGCCAGGGGAGCTTTCTTT. Its translation is CASSPSYFARGAFF.

This chain joins TRBV27 and TRBJ1-2; TRBD1 matches at 7 bases. J lost 8 bases, V lost 2 bases, and 11 bases had no gene match. This CDR3 region has 15 residues. The germline V gene has CDR1 MNHEY and CDR2 SMNVEV (reference sequence). The CDR3: CASSLKFGQAAGYTF. In DNA, the CDR3 is TGTGCCAGCAGTTTAAAATTCGGACAGGCGGCGGGCTACACCTTC.

The sample holds a few counts of this clone. J is TRBJ2-2 and V is TRBV11-3; D call uncertain. Trimming took 9 bases from V and 5 from J, leaving 13 bases between them. Germline V gives CDR1 SGHNT, CDR2 YENEEA. CDR3 length: 13 amino acids. This CDR3 reads CASSTPKTGELFF. The CDR3 nucleotides read TGTGCCAGTAGCACTCCTAAGACCGGGGAGCTGTTTTTT.

The chain employs TRBV3-1 (or the pseudogene TRBV3-2) and TRBJ2-3; 10 bases line up with TRBD2. The CDR3 is 15 amino acids. In germline, CDR1 is LGHDT, CDR2 YNNKEL (reference sequence). V lost 5 bases and J lost 5; bases outside the gene matches: 7. CDR3 nucleotides: TGTGCCAGCAGCACAACAGCGGGAGGGGGAGATACGCAGTATTTT. Amino acid sequence: CASSTTAGGGDTQYF.

This sequence joins TRBV5-4 and TRBJ1-2; D is perhaps TRBD1 (6 bases). Germline loops: CDR1 SGHNT, CDR2 YYREEE (reference sequence). The CDR3 consists of 15 residues. Trimming left V 0 bases short and J 2 bases short, with 11 bases between. The CDR3 nucleotides are TGTGCCAGCAGCTTGGACAGGGTGGGGAACTATGGCTACACCTTC. It is translated as CASSLDRVGNYGYTF. The entire variable domain, with the rest obtained from reference TRBV5-4 and TRBJ1-2, is as follows: ETGVTQSPTHLIKTRGQQVTLRCSSQSGHNTVSWYQQALGQGPQFIFQYYREEENGRGNFPPRFSGLQFPNYSSELNVNALELDDSALYLCASSLDRVGNYGYTFGSGTRLTVV.

The rearrangement links TRBV6-5 to TRBJ1-2, with 7 positions matching TRBD1. V gave up 6 bases and J gave up 4 bases; unmatched junction bases: 8. Per germline, CDR1 MNHEY and CDR2 SVGAGI. This CDR3 is built from 14 residues. This CDR3 is CASSTGERVYGYTF. As DNA, the CDR3 is TGTGCCAGCAGCACAGGGGAAAGGGTCTATGGCTACACCTTC.

The genes are TRBV9 and TRBJ2-2; D perhaps matches TRBD2 (6 bases). Trimming cost V 6 bases and J 8 bases, with 14 bases left between them. Germline V lookup: CDR1 SGDLS, CDR2 YYNGEE. This CDR3 has 13 amino acids. Here the CDR3 reads CASTTGAGGELFF. CDR3 bases: TGTGCCAGCACAACGGGAGCTGGGGGGGAGCTGTTTTTT.

This chain links TRBV7-8 with TRBJ2-7; D is possibly TRBD1 (5 bases). The V gene lost 1 base and the J gene lost 5 bases, with 15 bases spanning the gap. Germline values: CDR1 SGHVS, CDR2 FQNEAQ. CDR3 length: 15 amino acids. The CDR3 here is CASSLGGVSYHEQYF. The CDR3 DNA is TGTGCCAGCAGCTTAGGGGGCGTGAGTTACCACGAGCAGTACTTC.

This rearrangement joins TRBV28 to TRBJ2-3; a weak D match, TRBD1 (7 bases). V gave up 6 bases and J gave up 1 base, with 17 bases separating them. The CDR3 is 16 residues long. Germline CDR1 reads MDHEN; CDR2 reads SYDVKM. Here the CDR3 reads CASRSHGGTGTDTQYF. CDR3 DNA sequence: TGTGCCAGCAGGTCCCACGGCGGGACAGGCACAGATACGCAGTATTTT. Looking up the rest from reference TRBV28 and TRBJ2-3 gives the full variable domain: DVKVTQSSRYLVKRTGEKVFLECVQDMDHENMFWYRQDPGLGLRLIYFSYDVKMKEKGDIPEGYSVSREKKERFSLILESASTNQTSMYLCASRSHGGTGTDTQYFGPGTRLTVL.

The chain has TRBV24-1 and TRBJ2-1; possibly TRBD1 for D (6 bases). V lost 0 bases to trimming and J lost 7 bases, with 9 bases between them. The CDR3 length is 14 residues. From germline, CDR1 is KGHDR and CDR2 SFDVKD. The CDR3 DNA sequence: TGTGCCACCAGTGATTTGTCCAGGGGAAATGAGCAGTTCTTC. As protein: CATSDLSRGNEQFF.

This chain connects TRBV6-5 to TRBJ2-5; 7 nucleotides agree with TRBD1. Germline V gene lookup returns CDR1 MNHEY and CDR2 SVGAGI. The CDR3 loop spans 16 amino acids. Germline trimming cut 4 bases from V and 2 bases from J; bases unmatched to any gene: 10. CDR3 residues: CASSLQGIGIQETQYF. The CDR3 DNA is TGTGCCAGCAGTTTACAGGGGATTGGGATACAAGAGACCCAGTACTTC.

The chain has TRBV4-1 and TRBJ1-1; D unclear. Germline lookup yields CDR1 MGHRA and CDR2 YSYEKL. Trimming removed 1 base from V and 6 bases from J, with 9 bases in between. The CDR3 is 13 residues long. Here the CDR3 reads CASSQAFGAEAFF. CDR3 DNA sequence: TGCGCCAGCAGCCAAGCTTTCGGGGCTGAAGCTTTCTTT.

This clone came up once. V is TRBV23-1 and J is TRBJ1-1; possible D gene TRBD1, 6 bases. TRBV23-1 is an ORF, and what it does is uncertain. Trimming removed 0 bases from V and 0 bases from J, with 11 bases in between. The CDR3 loop spans 16 amino acids. The CDR3 nucleotides read TGCGCCAGCAGTCAATCTCCCGGACAGTTGAACACTGAAGCTTTCTTT. Translation gives CASSQSPGQLNTEAFF.

V usage is TRBV19 and J usage is TRBJ1-4; weak D call: TRBD1 (6 bases). The CDR3 contains 14 residues. The V end lost 6 bases, the J end lost 5 bases, and 13 bases lay between the germline ends. Germline V gives CDR1 LNHDA, CDR2 SQIVND (reference sequence). This chain's CDR3 is CASSLGGLNEKLFF. The CDR3 DNA sequence: TGTGCCAGTAGCTTAGGGGGATTGAATGAAAAACTGTTTTTT. Looking up the rest from reference TRBV19 and TRBJ1-4 gives the full variable domain: DGGITQSPKYLFRKEGQNVTLSCEQNLNHDAMYWYRQDPGQGLRLIYYSQIVNDFQKGDIAEGYSVSREKKESFPLTVTSAQKNPTAFYLCASSLGGLNEKLFFGSGTQLSVL.

The chain has TRBV28 and TRBJ2-6; possible D gene TRBD1, 6 bases. Germline CDR1 reads MDHEN; CDR2 reads SYDVKM. The CDR3 loop spans 15 amino acids. The ends were cut back, 6 bases at V and 4 bases at J, with 13 bases in the middle. The chain's CDR3 is CASRPTGHGANVLTF. CDR3 bases: TGTGCCAGCAGGCCCACAGGGCACGGGGCCAACGTCCTGACTTTC.

The chain recombines TRBV3-1 (or the pseudogene TRBV3-2) with TRBJ2-3, with D possibly matching TRBD1 (5 bases). Deletions cut 0 bases from V and 1 base from J, with 8 bases between. This CDR3 spans 15 amino acids. Germline assignment: CDR1 LGHDT and CDR2 YNNKEL (reference sequence). The CDR3 nucleotides are TGTGCCAGCAGCCAAGATGGCAGGGGCACAGATACGCAGTATTTT. It encodes CASSQDGRGTDTQYF.

The rearrangement uses TRBV9 and TRBJ1-2; D is unclear. The V gene's germline CDR1 is SGDLS and CDR2 YYNGEE. The CDR3 runs 16 residues. V lost 2 bases to trimming and J lost 6 bases, with 20 bases between them. CDR3 in DNA: TGTGCCAGCAGCGTTACCTTATTGAGTTCTTACGATGGCTACACCTTC. Its protein product is CASSVTLLSSYDGYTF.

This sequence joins TRBV5-1 and TRBJ2-5; D is undetermined. Germline V gene sequence: CDR1 SGHRS, CDR2 YFSETQ. The CDR3 totals 15 residues. Trimming removed 1 base from V and 5 bases from J, with 15 bases in between. CDR3: CASSLRPRDGETQYF. Written as DNA, the CDR3 is TGCGCCAGCAGCTTGCGTCCGCGAGACGGGGAGACCCAGTACTTC.

In its sample, this clone was seen once. CDR3 region: CASSLYPRGAAARDNEQFF. CDR3 DNA sequence: TGTGCCAGCAGTTTATATCCCAGAGGCGCCGCGGCTCGGGACAATGAGCAGTTCTTC. V and J are TRBV27 and TRBJ2-1; no definite D call. V lost 1 base and J lost 5, with 24 bases in between. Germline lookup yields CDR1 MNHEY and CDR2 SMNVEV (reference sequence). The CDR3 runs 19 residues.

V is TRBV11-2 and J is TRBJ1-2, with 7 positions matching TRBD1. The CDR3 runs 14 residues. Germline CDR1 and CDR2: SGHAT and FQNNGV. V was clipped by 6 bases and J by 8 bases; unmatched bases: 12. The CDR3 DNA follows: TGTGCCAGCAGAGCCACCGGACAAGGGGGCGGCTACACCTTC. It translates to CASRATGQGGGYTF.

The chain combines TRBV18 with TRBJ1-5; unclear D gene. Germline CDR1 and CDR2: KGHSH and LQKENI. This CDR3 is 13 amino acids long. V lost 2 bases and J lost 4, with 6 bases in between. CDR3 amino acids: CASSPGLNQPQHF. CDR3 in DNA: TGTGCCAGCTCACCAGGGCTAAATCAGCCCCAGCATTTT.

This chain links TRBV20-1 with TRBJ1-1, with 8 bases matching TRBD1. V was pared by 3 bases and J by 1 base, with 10 bases of the junction left unmatched. This CDR3 has 16 residues. The germline CDR1 and CDR2 sequences are DFQATT and SNEGSKA (reference sequence). The CDR3 loop reads CSASRPGTGSNTEAFF. CDR3 DNA: TGCAGTGCTAGTCGTCCCGGGACAGGTTCGAACACTGAAGCTTTCTTT.